A selection of T cell receptor beta chains follows, all from one sample in a study of blood T cell repertoires in COVID-19. Using immunoSEQ multiplex PCR, the repertoire was profiled, and TCRdb retains in-frame clones only, with some absent. The sample lists 150,000 or so clones; approximately 78% were seen once. Sequencing was carried out using peripheral blood. These TCRs come from a human donor with acute or convalescent COVID-19. The donor label of this sample is uncertain. Both conserved end residues are part of each CDR3. The D gene is left open where the match is weak. Rows give clone size only sometimes, using once, few, many, or a class for an expanded clone.

NA NA TRBJ1-6 TRBV11-2 CASSLDSSPLHF TGTGCCAGCAGCTTAGATAGTTCACCCCTCCACTTT
NA TRBD1 TRBJ2-3 TRBV5-1 CASSLTTGSETQYF TGCGCCAGCAGCTTGACGACAGGGTCCGAGACGCAGTATTTT
NA NA TRBJ1-5 TRBV19 CASRIQVLSNQPQHF TGTGCCAGTAGAATACAGGTCCTTAGCAATCAGCCCCAGCATTTT
NA TRBD1 TRBJ1-2 TRBV11-3 CATLSGTGGIYGYTF TGTGCCACCTTATCCGGGACAGGGGGAATCTATGGCTACACCTTC
NA NA TRBJ1-2 TRBV4-1 CASSPPAGVRYGYTF TGCGCCAGCAGCCCCCCGGCAGGGGTAAGGTATGGCTACACCTTC
NA TRBD1 TRBJ1-3 TRBV29-1 CSVRDSFSGNTIYF TGCAGCGTCCGGGACAGCTTCTCTGGAAACACCATATATTTT
NA NA TRBJ1-1 TRBV19 CASTWGLNTEAFF TGTGCCAGTACATGGGGCCTTAACACTGAAGCTTTCTTT
NA NA TRBJ1-3 TRBV6-6 CASTPTGGAGNTIYF TGTGCCAGCACACCTACGGGTGGCGCTGGAAACACCATATATTTT
few NA TRBJ1-3 TRBV6-5 CASKDIRSGNTIYF TGTGCCAGCAAGGACATCCGCTCTGGAAACACCATATATTTT
once NA TRBJ2-5 TRBV30 CAWSAGLQETQYF TGTGCCTGGAGTGCAGGGCTTCAAGAGACCCAGTACTTC
NA TRBD2 TRBJ2-5 TRBV19 CASSITSGGAETQYF TGTGCCAGTAGTATTACTAGCGGGGGGGCAGAGACCCAGTACTTC
once TRBD2 TRBJ2-3 TRBV30 CACLAGARDTQYF TGTGCCTGCTTAGCGGGGGCTCGAGATACGCAGTATTTT
NA TRBD1 TRBJ2-7 TRBV7-9 CASSAGYGQGYEQYF TGTGCCAGCAGCGCCGGCTACGGACAGGGCTACGAGCAGTACTTC
NA TRBD2 TRBJ2-3 TRBV29-1 CSVIGGGTSDTQYF TGCAGCGTCATCGGGGGGGGCACATCAGATACGCAGTATTTT
NA TRBD1 TRBJ1-6 TRBV7-3 CASSLTGGLYNSPLHF TGTGCCAGCAGCCTAACAGGGGGCCTTTATAATTCACCCCTCCACTTT
NA NA TRBJ1-1 TRBV5-1 CASSSGSRVLGGTEAFF TGCGCCAGCAGCTCCGGGAGTAGGGTCCTCGGAGGGACTGAAGCTTTCTTT
NA NA TRBJ1-2 TRBV5-6 CASSPGTAGRGYTF TGTGCCAGCAGCCCGGGGACCGCCGGGAGGGGCTACACCTTC
NA TRBD2 TRBJ2-5 TRBV18 CASSPSGGSRETQYF TGTGCCAGCTCACCGAGCGGGGGATCGCGCGAGACCCAGTACTTC